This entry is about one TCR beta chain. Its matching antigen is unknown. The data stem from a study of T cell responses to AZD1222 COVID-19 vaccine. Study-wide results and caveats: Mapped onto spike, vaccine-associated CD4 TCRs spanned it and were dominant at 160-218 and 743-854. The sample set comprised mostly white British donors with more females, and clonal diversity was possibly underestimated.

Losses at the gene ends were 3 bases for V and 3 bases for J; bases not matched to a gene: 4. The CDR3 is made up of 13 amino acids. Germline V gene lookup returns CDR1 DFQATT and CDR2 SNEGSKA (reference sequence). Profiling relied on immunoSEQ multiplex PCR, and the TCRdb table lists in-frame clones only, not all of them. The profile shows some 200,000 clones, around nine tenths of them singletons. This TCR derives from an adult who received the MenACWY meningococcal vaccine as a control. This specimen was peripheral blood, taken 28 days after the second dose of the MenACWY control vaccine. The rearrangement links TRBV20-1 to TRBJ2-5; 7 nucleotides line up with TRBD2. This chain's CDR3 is CSASGLVEETQYF. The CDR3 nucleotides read TGCAGTGCTAGTGGACTAGTGGAAGAGACCCAGTACTTC.